The 15 T cell receptor beta chains presented below share a single source sample, sequenced in a study of CD8 T cells in cerebrospinal fluid in Alzheimer's disease. Using the 10x single-cell sequencing reads, TCRdb records one entry per CDR3 protein without DNA. The sample has 1,100 to 1,500 distinct CDR3 sequences; the top ten hold roughly 21%. Sequences were obtained from cerebrospinal fluid. Receptors originate from a human donor with mild cognitive impairment.

Its frequency marks this clonotype as medium-sized. This sequence joins TRBV12-3 or TRBV12-4 and TRBJ2-5; without DNA, the TCRdb call of TRBD1 cannot be checked. The CDR3 has 14 residues. CDR3 in amino acids: CASSHRDRQETQYF.

Its frequency marks this clonotype as medium-sized. The chain uses TRBV19 and TRBJ2-1. This CDR3 has 12 amino acids. Germline V gene sequence: CDR1 LNHDA, CDR2 SQIVND (reference sequence). CDR3 residues: CASSTFTNEQFF.

Its frequency marks this clonotype as medium-sized. The rearrangement joins TRBV20-1 to TRBJ2-3; the TCRdb D gene call, TRBD2, has no DNA to confirm it. CDR1 DFQATT and CDR2 SNEGSKA come from the germline V gene (reference sequence). The CDR3 length is 13 residues. The CDR3 region is CSAAGLAGDTQYF.

The gene calls are TRBV20-1 and TRBJ2-7; TCRdb designates TRBD2, a call that cannot be tested without DNA. The CDR3 runs to 14 residues. Germline assignment: CDR1 DFQATT and CDR2 SNEGSKA (reference sequence). The CDR3 loop is CSASLARRPYEQYF.

By frequency, this clonotype registers medium-sized (0.01 to 0.1%). The chain uses TRBV7-3 and TRBJ2-6; the TRBD2 assignment by TCRdb is unverifiable without DNA. The CDR3 loop spans 14 amino acids. Per germline, CDR1 SGHTA and CDR2 FQGTGA. CDR3 protein: CASRESAGANVLTF.

Frequency places this clonotype as medium-sized. The chain has TRBV2 and TRBJ2-1; TCRdb indicates TRBD2, and absent DNA this call remains unverified. The CDR3 covers 14 residues. Germline CDR1 SNHLY, CDR2 FYNNEI. The CDR3 is CASSASGVNNEQFF.

The chain recombines TRBV5-1 with TRBJ1-3; there is no DNA to check the TCRdb D call of TRBD1. CDR1 is SGHRS and CDR2 is YFSETQ in the germline V gene. The CDR3 totals 16 residues. This CDR3 reads CASSPTTGGGGNTIYF. Based on the CDR3 plus reference TRBV5-1 and TRBJ1-3, the full variable domain is KAGVTQTPRYLIKTRGQQVTLSCSPISGHRSVSWYQQTPGQGLQFLFEYFSETQRNKGNFPGRFSGRQFSNSRSEMNVSTLELGDSALYLCASSPTTGGGGNTIYFGEGSWLTVV.

The chain carries TRBV2 and TRBJ1-5; the TRBD1 assignment by TCRdb is unverifiable without DNA. Germline V gene lookup returns CDR1 SNHLY and CDR2 FYNNEI. CDR3 length: 15 residues. CDR3 amino acids: CASSPGQGGNQPQHF. The full variable domain, rest sourced from reference TRBV2 and TRBJ1-5, is EPEVTQTPSHQVTQMGQEVILRCVPISNHLYFYWYRQILGQKVEFLVSFYNNEISEKSEIFDDQFSVERPDGSNFTLKIRSTKLEDSAMYFCASSPGQGGNQPQHFGDGTRLSIL.

The V call is TRBV7-2, the J call TRBJ1-2; the D gene TCRdb calls, TRBD1, cannot be checked with no DNA. The CDR3 runs 15 residues. Germline lookup yields CDR1 SGHTA and CDR2 FQGNSA. CDR3 amino acids: CASSLATGGAAGYTF.

The chain has TRBV11-1 and TRBJ2-3. The CDR3 is made up of 14 amino acids. Germline-derived CDR1 and CDR2 are SGHAT and FQDESV (reference sequence). The CDR3 reads CASSLGSYTDTQYF.

The chain uses TRBV5-1 and TRBJ1-2; TCRdb's D call of TRBD1 is untestable without DNA. Germline assignment: CDR1 SGHRS and CDR2 YFSETQ. The CDR3 extends over 18 amino acids. The CDR3 here is CASSSEASLQGARDGYTF.

In terms of frequency, this clonotype is medium-sized. The gene calls are TRBV7-2 and TRBJ1-4; without DNA, the TCRdb call of TRBD1 cannot be checked. Germline V lookup: CDR1 SGHTA, CDR2 FQGNSA. This CDR3 is 16 amino acids long. CDR3: CASSFTAGQGDEKLFF. Looking up the rest from reference TRBV7-2 and TRBJ1-4 gives the full variable domain: GAGVSQSPSNKVTEKGKDVELRCDPISGHTALYWYRQSLGQGLEFLIYFQGNSAPDKSGLPSDRFSAERTGGSVSTLTIQRTQQEDSAVYLCASSFTAGQGDEKLFFGSGTQLSVL.

The chain has TRBV12-3 or TRBV12-4 and TRBJ2-3; the D call of TRBD1 rests on TCRdb alone, since no DNA is present to check it. The length of the CDR3 is 17 residues. The CDR3 is CASSLLLAGVGTDTQYF.

This clonotype shows up as medium-sized by frequency. The chain recombines TRBV6-5 with TRBJ2-1; TCRdb's D call of TRBD2 is untestable without DNA. Germline V gives CDR1 MNHEY, CDR2 SVGAGI. The CDR3 is 14 amino acids. The chain's CDR3 is CASSYIAGGHEQFF.

This clonotype is deemed large by its frequency. The chain recombines TRBV28 with TRBJ1-5; TCRdb's D gene call, TRBD1, goes unchecked for lack of DNA. CDR3 size: 17 residues. Germline V gene data show CDR1 as MDHEN and CDR2 as SYDVKM. The CDR3 loop reads CASSCRGDPGRCQPQHF.